The entry that follows covers one T cell receptor beta chain sequence. This entry comes from a study of cytomegalovirus exposure and HLA in healthy donors. J was trimmed by 10 bases and V by 3 bases; bases with no gene match: 6. The CDR3 runs 14 residues. CDR1 is SGHRS and CDR2 is YFSETQ in the germline V gene. The PCR made use of 60 Vbeta and 13 Jbeta primers. The data were produced by immunoSEQ multiplex PCR, yet TCRdb's version contains in-frame clones alone and is incomplete. The sample has about 82,000 clones, around 77% seen once; the top ten hold 3% to 3.5%. The source of this sequence is a man in his fifties or sixties in good health and CMV-seronegative. The rearrangement links TRBV5-1 to TRBJ2-6; 8 bases are a match to TRBD2. The source material was PBMCs. The CDR3 sequence is CASSSGGVGNVLTF. The CDR3 DNA follows: TGCGCCAGCAGCTCCGGGGGGGTCGGAAACGTCCTGACTTTC. The variable domain in full, with the rest retrieved from reference TRBV5-1 and TRBJ2-6, is KAGVTQTPRYLIKTRGQQVTLSCSPISGHRSVSWYQQTPGQGLQFLFEYFSETQRNKGNFPGRFSGRQFSNSRSEMNVSTLELGDSALYLCASSSGGVGNVLTFGAGSRLTVL.